This TCR beta chain was identified during a study of T cell repertoires in ileal Crohn's disease. Whole-study context: About 36% were active smokers at surgery; median disease duration was approximately 7.3 years.

Germline V gene data show CDR1 as LNHDA and CDR2 as SQIVND (reference sequence). This CDR3 region has 12 residues. Regarding the study as a whole: Sorted CD8 T cells held more high-frequency clones than CD4. Endoscopic recurrence occurred in every patient whose clonality exceeded 26.8%.

Each sample's TCRB immunosequencing used around 510 nanograms of biopsy DNA. Only in-frame clones appear in the TCRdb table, and some are missing; sequencing was by immunoSEQ multiplex PCR. The repertoire holds fewer than 20,000 clones, with about 90% as singletons. Of note for this clone: The antigen is undetermined.

Source material: ileal tissue. V is TRBV19 and J is TRBJ2-5, with 7 bases aligning to TRBD1. The J call may be in error: the DNA end matches TRBJ2-7 better. This TCR was sampled from an adult with Crohn's disease. The CDR3 DNA reads as TGTGCCACTGGCACAGGGGCCGGCGAGCAGTACTTC. Translating gives CATGTGAGEQYF.